This T cell receptor beta chain is drawn from a study of OX40 agonist ivuxolimab in advanced cancers. The overall study: Having had anti-PD-1, anti-PD-L1 or anti-CTLA-4 therapy before was allowed, and around 44% had some. Partial responses were achieved by three patients, of whom one had hepatocellular carcinoma and two had cutaneous melanoma. Study-level findings and limits: The mean number of expanded clones was higher in CD8+ T cells than in CD4+.

With V trimmed by 3 bases and J by 2 bases, 7 bases remained unmatched. CDR3 size: 15 residues. CDR1 is GTSNPN, CDR2 SVGIG, per germline (reference sequence). Sequenced by immunoSEQ multiplex PCR; TCRdb stores in-frame clones only, minus some. The sample records about 31,000 clones, about nine tenths being singletons. To note about this clone: Its cognate antigen is unknown.

This clonotype originated in an adult with an advanced solid tumor such as melanoma, head and neck, liver or kidney cancer. The V and J genes are TRBV30 and TRBJ1-5; 7 bases align to TRBD1. This material consisted of CD4+ or CD8+ T cells sorted from blood, taken in a trial of the OX40 agonist ivuxolimab. The CDR3 DNA reads as TGTGCCTGGAGGGTAGGGGGCGCGGGCAATCAGCCCCAGCATTTT. It codes for CAWRVGGAGNQPQHF.